What follows is one T cell receptor (beta chain) and its context. This sample is part of a study of blood T cell repertoires in COVID-19. Whole-study context: Sites across the United States, Italy and Spain contributed samples from acute and convalescent COVID-19. T cells, B-cell-depleted T cells, or PBMCs provided the cDNA or gDNA that served as material.

Produced via immunoSEQ multiplex PCR; TCRdb's table is partial and in-frame only. The sample lists just over 20,000 clones, 70% to 90% occurring once. The V end was cut by 0 bases, the J end by 1 base, with 9 bases between. The CDR3 has 15 amino acids. The V gene's germline CDR1 is MNHEY and CDR2 SVGAGI. This chain links TRBV6-5 with TRBJ2-5; no firm D call. The clonotype was recovered from a human donor in a cohort sampled during active COVID-19. Sequencing was carried out using peripheral blood. CDR3 region: CASSYSNQFQETQYF. CDR3 bases: TGTGCCAGCAGTTACTCGAACCAGTTCCAAGAGACCCAGTACTTC.